Each of the 30 T cell receptor beta chains below was sequenced from the same sample in a study of blood T cell repertoires in COVID-19. Profiling relied on immunoSEQ multiplex PCR, and the TCRdb table lists in-frame clones only, not all of them. The sample includes over 250,000 clones, about nine tenths of them seen just once. Input material: PBMCs or T cells enriched from blood (not recorded which). The origin of the receptors is a woman aged 55-70 years who had recovered from COVID-19.

The rearrangement links TRBV30 to TRBJ1-4, with TRBD1 matching 8 bases. The germline V gene has CDR1 GTSNPN and CDR2 SVGIG (reference sequence). V lost 6 bases to trimming and J lost 7 bases; unmatched junction nucleotides: 7. There are 13 residues in the CDR3. CDR3 sequence reads: CACRRGPGEKLFF. The CDR3 DNA is TGTGCCTGCCGCAGGGGGCCTGGTGAAAAACTGTTTTTT.

This clone was detected only once. The chain recombines TRBV20-1 with TRBJ1-1; D perhaps matches TRBD1 (5 bases). The CDR3 is made up of 11 amino acids. Germline V CDR1 and CDR2: DFQATT, SNEGSKA (reference sequence). V dropped 4 bases and J dropped 8 bases, with 11 bases sitting between them. The CDR3 loop is CSAILKGEAFF. The CDR3 bases are TGCAGTGCTATCCTGAAGGGGGAAGCTTTCTTT.

This chain uses TRBV30 with TRBJ1-3; D ambiguous. Trimming pared 3 bases from V and 0 bases from J, leaving 15 bases between. The germline CDR1 and CDR2 sequences are GTSNPN and SVGIG (reference sequence). The CDR3 is made up of 16 amino acids. The CDR3 bases are TGTGCCTGGAGAGGCCCCCATCGGGGCTCTGGAAACACCATATATTTT. It codes for CAWRGPHRGSGNTIYF.

The chain has TRBV5-4 and TRBJ1-1, with a tentative D call TRBD1 (5 bases). This CDR3 contains 13 residues. Trimming shortened V by 4 bases and J by 2 bases, and 9 bases separated the two germline ends. Germline V lookup: CDR1 SGHNT, CDR2 YYREEE (reference sequence). For the CDR3, the DNA is TGTGCCAGCAGCCGCAGGGTAAACACTGAAGCTTTCTTT. Its protein is CASSRRVNTEAFF.

This clone was observed a few times. The DNA for the CDR3 is TGTGCCAGCAGCCCAGGTCCCATGTACCAAGAGACCCAGTACTTC. Translating it yields CASSPGPMYQETQYF. The chain recombines TRBV7-9 with TRBJ2-5, with D unclear. CDR1 is SEHNR, CDR2 FQNEAQ, per germline (reference sequence). V dropped 5 bases and J dropped 0 bases, with 13 bases sitting between them. CDR3 size: 15 residues.

The chain couples TRBV28 to TRBJ1-1; D gene uncertain. Germline V gene lookup returns CDR1 MDHEN and CDR2 SYDVKM. Deletions cut 4 bases from V and 8 bases from J, with 17 bases between. CDR3 size: 14 residues. CDR3 in DNA: TGTGCCAGCAGTTCCCCAGCGGACGGAAGCGAAGCTTTCTTT. Translation gives CASSSPADGSEAFF.

This rearrangement joins TRBV7-3 to TRBJ2-2; D remains ambiguous. The V end was cut by 3 bases, the J end by 4 bases, with 9 bases between. From germline, CDR1 is SGHTA and CDR2 FQGTGA. This CDR3 contains 14 residues. The CDR3 reads CASSFSPFTGELFF. The CDR3 DNA reads as TGTGCCAGCAGCTTTTCCCCGTTCACCGGGGAGCTGTTTTTT. The entire variable domain, with the rest obtained from reference TRBV7-3 and TRBJ2-2, is as follows: GAGVSQTPSNKVTEKGKYVELRCDPISGHTALYWYRQSLGQGPEFLIYFQGTGAADDSGLPNDRFFAVRPEGSVSTLKIQRTERGDSAVYLCASSFSPFTGELFFGEGSRLTVL.

In this sample, this clone turned up once. The rearrangement links TRBV9 to TRBJ1-6, with D possibly matching TRBD1 (6 bases). This CDR3 region has 14 residues. V was cut by 2 bases and J by 7 bases, with 10 bases left in between. Per germline, CDR1 SGDLS and CDR2 YYNGEE. CDR3 nucleotides: TGTGCCAGCAGCGTCGGACAGTACAATTCACCCCTCCACTTT. Its translation is CASSVGQYNSPLHF.

Details on this clone: This specimen includes other DNA sequences encoding the same CDR3. The chain has TRBV19 and TRBJ1-5, with 9 bases that match TRBD1. The germline gives CDR1 LNHDA, CDR2 SQIVND (reference sequence). The CDR3 is 14 amino acids. Germline trimming cut 8 bases from V and 4 bases from J; bases unmatched to any gene: 6. In DNA, the CDR3 is TGTGCCAGTGGGGGACAGGGAGGAAATCAGCCCCAGCATTTT. Translating it yields CASGGQGGNQPQHF. Variable domain in full (rest from reference TRBV19 and TRBJ1-5): DGGITQSPKYLFRKEGQNVTLSCEQNLNHDAMYWYRQDPGQGLRLIYYSQIVNDFQKGDIAEGYSVSREKKESFPLTVTSAQKNPTAFYLCASGGQGGNQPQHFGDGTRLSIL.

The gene calls are TRBV7-8 and TRBJ1-1, with 7 bases aligning to TRBD1. Germline-derived CDR1 and CDR2 are SGHVS and FQNEAQ. CDR3 size: 15 residues. Trimming cost V 5 bases and J 1 base; bases outside gene matches: 7. CDR3 nucleotides: TGTGCCAGCAGCACCTACAGGGGCGGGAACACTGAAGCTTTCTTT. This sequence encodes CASSTYRGGNTEAFF.

The chain carries TRBV28 and TRBJ1-5; no reliable D call. The CDR3 consists of 15 residues. The V end was cut by 3 bases, the J end by 3 bases, with 12 bases between. CDR1 is MDHEN and CDR2 is SYDVKM in the germline V gene. CDR3 sequence reads: CASSLEQILNQPQHF. Written as DNA, the CDR3 is TGTGCCAGCAGTTTGGAACAGATCCTCAATCAGCCCCAGCATTTT. Drawing the rest from reference TRBV28 and TRBJ1-5, the complete variable domain is DVKVTQSSRYLVKRTGEKVFLECVQDMDHENMFWYRQDPGLGLRLIYFSYDVKMKEKGDIPEGYSVSREKKERFSLILESASTNQTSMYLCASSLEQILNQPQHFGDGTRLSIL.

J is TRBJ2-7 and V is TRBV19; 11 nucleotides match TRBD2. Germline CDR1 is LNHDA and CDR2 is SQIVND (reference sequence). The V gene end was trimmed by 2 bases and the J gene end by 6 bases; junction bases not matched to a gene: 6. There are 15 residues in the CDR3. This CDR3 is CASSILLAGAAEQYF. Written as DNA, the CDR3 is TGTGCCAGTAGTATATTACTAGCGGGAGCTGCCGAGCAGTACTTC.

The J gene is TRBJ2-2, the V gene TRBV27, with 8 nucleotides matching TRBD2. The length of the CDR3 is 17 residues. Germline V CDR1 and CDR2: MNHEY, SMNVEV (reference sequence). V lost 8 bases to trimming and J lost 0 bases; unmatched junction nucleotides: 11. The CDR3 sequence is CASPPSGSRSNTGELFF. As DNA, the CDR3 is TGTGCCAGCCCCCCCAGCGGGAGTCGATCGAACACCGGGGAGCTGTTTTTT.

This CDR3 reads CASSADLGTQETQYF. The DNA of the CDR3 is TGCGCCAGCAGCGCGGACTTAGGTACCCAAGAGACCCAGTACTTC. The chain joins TRBV5-1 to TRBJ2-5; D is perhaps TRBD2 (5 bases). CDR3 length equals 15 residues. CDR1 and CDR2 from the germline V gene are SGHRS and YFSETQ. V lost 4 bases, J lost 1 base, and 14 bases lay in between.

This chain uses TRBV19 with TRBJ1-1; D is ambiguous. CDR3 size: 15 residues. Trimming took 4 bases from V and 0 from J, leaving 12 bases between them. CDR1 LNHDA and CDR2 SQIVND come from the germline V gene (reference sequence). CDR3 DNA: TGTGCCAGTAGTAGGTTGGACTCGATGAACACTGAAGCTTTCTTT. Translating it yields CASSRLDSMNTEAFF.

This rearrangement joins TRBV9 to TRBJ1-2, with 9 bases fitting TRBD1. CDR3 length: 16 residues. Germline assignment: CDR1 SGDLS and CDR2 YYNGEE. J lost 6 bases, V lost 3 bases, and 12 bases had no gene match. This chain's CDR3 is CASSGRQQGARHGYTF. The CDR3 DNA follows: TGTGCCAGCAGCGGTCGACAACAGGGGGCGCGGCATGGCTACACCTTC.

This clone was observed a single time. This chain joins TRBV7-9 and TRBJ2-3; 7 positions agree with TRBD1. Trimming at V came to 3 bases and at J to 0 bases, leaving 3 bases not matched to a gene. The CDR3 length is 15 residues. CDR1 SEHNR and CDR2 FQNEAQ come from the germline V gene (reference sequence). The CDR3 DNA reads as TGTGCCAGCAGCTTTAAGGGGGCGAGCACAGATACGCAGTATTTT. This codes for CASSFKGASTDTQYF. The variable domain in full, with the rest retrieved from reference TRBV7-9 and TRBJ2-3, is DTGVSQNPRHKITKRGQNVTFRCDPISEHNRLYWYRQTLGQGPEFLTYFQNEAQLEKSRLLSDRFSAERPKGSFSTLEIQRTEQGDSAMYLCASSFKGASTDTQYFGPGTRLTVL.

The rearrangement uses TRBV11-2 and TRBJ1-2; a possible D gene is TRBD1 (5 bases). CDR3 length: 14 amino acids. Germline lookup yields CDR1 SGHAT and CDR2 FQNNGV. V was cut by 2 bases and J by 3 bases, with 10 bases left in between. CDR3 sequence reads: CASSLWGVDYGYTF. In DNA form, the CDR3 reads TGTGCCAGCAGCTTATGGGGGGTCGACTATGGCTACACCTTC.

V usage is TRBV6-5 and J usage is TRBJ1-2; TRBD1 might be the D (5 bases). V lost 8 bases, J lost 8 bases, and 15 bases lay in between. The V gene's germline CDR1 is MNHEY and CDR2 SVGAGI. CDR3 length: 12 amino acids. The CDR3 here is CASGTRGEGYTF. The CDR3 DNA is TGTGCCAGCGGAACGCGGGGGGAAGGCTACACCTTC.

The chain couples TRBV7-3 to TRBJ2-1, with D possibly TRBD2 on 6 matching bases. Germline assignment: CDR1 SGHTA and CDR2 FQGTGA. Trimming stripped 5 bases from V and 7 bases from J, with 18 bases between. CDR3 length: 15 residues. This CDR3 is CASSGWDSPGNEQFF. The DNA for the CDR3 is TGTGCCAGCAGCGGTTGGGACTCTCCAGGGAATGAGCAGTTCTTC.

The rearrangement links TRBV6-5 to TRBJ1-1; 9 bases agree with TRBD1. The CDR3 contains 15 residues. Losses at the gene ends were 6 bases for V and 5 bases for J; bases not matched to a gene: 10. Per the germline V gene, CDR1 is MNHEY and CDR2 is SVGAGI. CDR3: CASRLRYRGQTEAFF. CDR3 coding DNA: TGTGCCAGCAGGTTACGGTACAGGGGGCAGACTGAAGCTTTCTTT.

The chain joins TRBV7-9 to TRBJ2-7, with 8 positions matching TRBD2. The CDR3 loop spans 14 amino acids. Germline V lookup: CDR1 SEHNR, CDR2 FQNEAQ (reference sequence). V lost 5 bases to trimming and J lost 4 bases; unmatched junction nucleotides: 7. As DNA, the CDR3 is TGTGCCAGCAGCGAACTAGCGGAAAATTACGAGCAGTACTTC. This codes for CASSELAENYEQYF.

The chain links TRBV27 to TRBJ1-2; TRBD1 matches 8 bases. The CDR3 is 18 amino acids. V lost 1 base to trimming and J lost 4 bases; unmatched junction nucleotides: 14. CDR1 and CDR2 (germline): MNHEY, SMNVEV (reference sequence). Here the CDR3 DNA reads TGTGCCAGCAGTTTATACCCCCTTCGGGCAGGGGGCAGCTATGGCTACACCTTC. Protein: CASSLYPLRAGGSYGYTF.

The gene calls are TRBV11-3 and TRBJ1-2, with 7 bases matching TRBD1. Trimming at V came to 3 bases and at J to 8 bases, leaving 6 bases not matched to a gene. The germline V gene encodes CDR1 SGHNT and CDR2 YENEEA. The CDR3 extends over 13 amino acids. CDR3: CASSFPGQLGYTF. CDR3 in DNA: TGTGCCAGCAGCTTTCCGGGACAGCTGGGCTACACCTTC.

The chain employs TRBV11-2 and TRBJ1-5, with D perhaps TRBD1 (5 bases). The CDR3 is made up of 14 amino acids. Germline V gives CDR1 SGHAT, CDR2 FQNNGV. The V end lost 0 bases, the J end lost 7 bases, and 10 bases lay between the germline ends. The CDR3 DNA reads as TGTGCCAGCAGCTTAGAGGGGCGGGGACAGCCCCAGCATTTT. Protein sequence: CASSLEGRGQPQHF. The full variable domain, its missing parts supplied by reference TRBV11-2 and TRBJ1-5, is EAGVAQSPRYKIIEKRQSVAFWCNPISGHATLYWYQQILGQGPKLLIQFQNNGVVDDSQLPKDRFSAERLKGVDSTLKIQPAKLEDSAVYLCASSLEGRGQPQHFGDGTRLSIL.

The chain joins TRBV2 to TRBJ1-5, with 7 positions matching TRBD1. CDR3 length: 14 residues. Germline trimming cut 5 bases from V and 4 bases from J; bases unmatched to any gene: 5. CDR1 and CDR2 (germline): SNHLY, FYNNEI. CDR3 sequence (DNA): TGTGCCAGCAGTCGGGACAGCAAGAATCAGCCCCAGCATTTT. Translation gives CASSRDSKNQPQHF.

The V call is TRBV27, the J call TRBJ1-1; unclear D gene. Trimming left V 4 bases short and J 1 base short, with 7 bases between. The V gene's germline CDR1 is MNHEY and CDR2 SMNVEV (reference sequence). This CDR3 is built from 13 residues. The CDR3 here is CASSWQSNTEAFF. Here the CDR3 DNA reads TGTGCCAGCAGTTGGCAATCGAACACTGAAGCTTTCTTT.

The chain has TRBV5-1 and TRBJ2-1; perhaps TRBD2 as D (6 bases). Germline CDR1 reads SGHRS; CDR2 reads YFSETQ. The CDR3 has 16 residues. The ends were cut back, 0 bases at V and 0 bases at J, with 10 bases in the middle. This CDR3 reads CASSLAQAGSYNEQFF. The CDR3 region has the DNA TGCGCCAGCAGCTTGGCCCAAGCGGGCTCCTACAATGAGCAGTTCTTC.

CDR3 region: CASSRGTSGGTDTQYF. The CDR3 coding sequence is TGTGCCAGCAGCAGGGGGACTAGCGGGGGCACAGATACGCAGTATTTT. The chain joins TRBV9 to TRBJ2-3; 13 positions match TRBD2. The CDR3 loop spans 16 amino acids. Germline V gives CDR1 SGDLS, CDR2 YYNGEE. V lost 4 bases and J lost 1; bases outside the gene matches: 3.

This clone was seen only once. This chain uses TRBV9 with TRBJ2-2, with TRBD2 identical over 7 bases. Trimming removed 4 bases from V and 1 base from J; junction bases left unmatched: 4. Germline V lookup: CDR1 SGDLS, CDR2 YYNGEE. The CDR3 covers 15 residues. CDR3 DNA sequence: TGTGCCAGCAGCTCCGAGCGGGAGAACACCGGGGAGCTGTTTTTT. As protein: CASSSERENTGELFF.